The rows below give T cell receptor beta chains drawn from one sample of a study of blood T cell repertoires in COVID-19. Profiled with immunoSEQ multiplex PCR; TCRdb holds only in-frame clones, not every one. The sample includes about 110,000 clones, roughly 79% of them seen just once. The sample comprised peripheral blood. The receptors originated from a man older than 75 with acute or convalescent COVID-19. Both conserved end residues are trimmed from each CDR3. The D gene is left open where the match is weak. Expanded clones are given a class, and other clones once, few, many or no size at all.

CDR3aa: ASSYSSAYSYEQY
j_gene: TRBJ2-7
d_gene: NA
v_gene: TRBV6-5
abundance: NA

CDR3aa: ASSLARGPIQETQY
j_gene: TRBJ2-5
d_gene: NA
v_gene: TRBV7-2
abundance: NA

CDR3aa: ASRTSSGATNEKLF
j_gene: TRBJ1-4
d_gene: NA
v_gene: TRBV28
abundance: once

CDR3aa: ASSYTRQYTEAF
j_gene: TRBJ1-1
d_gene: NA
v_gene: TRBV6-2/TRBV6-3
abundance: NA

CDR3aa: ASSGRGIANTEAF
j_gene: TRBJ1-1
d_gene: NA
v_gene: TRBV19
abundance: NA

CDR3aa: ASSSTGQGYNSPLH
j_gene: TRBJ1-6
d_gene: TRBD1
v_gene: TRBV28
abundance: NA

CDR3aa: ASSPGLAGGTDTQY
j_gene: TRBJ2-3
d_gene: TRBD2
v_gene: TRBV7-8
abundance: NA

CDR3aa: ASSPRQPASGANVLT
j_gene: TRBJ2-6
d_gene: NA
v_gene: TRBV7-2
abundance: NA

CDR3aa: ASSGDRTGGTDGYT
j_gene: TRBJ1-2
d_gene: TRBD1
v_gene: TRBV6-1
abundance: once

CDR3aa: ASQGVPGVSNEQF
j_gene: TRBJ2-1
d_gene: NA
v_gene: TRBV6-5
abundance: few

CDR3aa: ASSLSGLAGVGDTQY
j_gene: TRBJ2-3
d_gene: TRBD2
v_gene: TRBV4-2
abundance: NA

CDR3aa: ATSRVGQSYEQY
j_gene: TRBJ2-7
d_gene: NA
v_gene: TRBV15
abundance: NA

CDR3aa: ASSSAGVADTQY
j_gene: TRBJ2-3
d_gene: TRBD2
v_gene: TRBV27
abundance: few

CDR3aa: ASSFDRSGGNTIY
j_gene: TRBJ1-3
d_gene: NA
v_gene: TRBV6-5
abundance: NA

CDR3aa: ASSERLAGETQY
j_gene: TRBJ2-5
d_gene: TRBD2
v_gene: TRBV2
abundance: NA

CDR3aa: ASSPMEGAGRYGYT
j_gene: TRBJ1-2
d_gene: TRBD1
v_gene: TRBV18
abundance: once

CDR3aa: ASSLLAVNSPLH
j_gene: TRBJ1-6
d_gene: NA
v_gene: TRBV27
abundance: NA

CDR3aa: ASSQQTGGEGYT
j_gene: TRBJ1-2
d_gene: TRBD1
v_gene: TRBV3-1/TRBV3-2
abundance: NA

CDR3aa: ASRGGQGASYEQY
j_gene: TRBJ2-7
d_gene: TRBD1
v_gene: TRBV6-5
abundance: NA

CDR3aa: ASSEALRAGGLF
j_gene: TRBJ1-4
d_gene: TRBD1
v_gene: TRBV6-1
abundance: NA

CDR3aa: ASRDRNTGELF
j_gene: TRBJ2-2
d_gene: NA
v_gene: TRBV25-1
abundance: few

CDR3aa: ASSLRGTGATNEKLF
j_gene: TRBJ1-4
d_gene: TRBD1
v_gene: TRBV7-2
abundance: NA

CDR3aa: AWSVLDGYT
j_gene: TRBJ1-2
d_gene: NA
v_gene: TRBV30
abundance: NA

CDR3aa: ATSDGRQLF
j_gene: TRBJ1-4
d_gene: NA
v_gene: TRBV24-1
abundance: NA

CDR3aa: ASSPLIAGENTEAF
j_gene: TRBJ1-1
d_gene: NA
v_gene: TRBV18
abundance: NA

CDR3aa: ASSLGAGADTEAF
j_gene: TRBJ1-1
d_gene: NA
v_gene: TRBV5-4
abundance: NA

CDR3aa: ASSPQMTSSYNEQF
j_gene: TRBJ2-1
d_gene: NA
v_gene: TRBV9
abundance: NA

CDR3aa: ASSPPEFGTGVYEQY
j_gene: TRBJ2-7
d_gene: TRBD1
v_gene: TRBV18
abundance: NA

CDR3aa: SVVGGLTSLNEQF
j_gene: TRBJ2-1
d_gene: TRBD2
v_gene: TRBV29-1
abundance: NA

CDR3aa: ASSFDRGGTEAF
j_gene: TRBJ1-1
d_gene: TRBD1
v_gene: TRBV5-1
abundance: NA

CDR3aa: ASSLQGNQPQH
j_gene: TRBJ1-5
d_gene: NA
v_gene: TRBV3-1/TRBV3-2
abundance: NA

CDR3aa: ASRQNYEQY
j_gene: TRBJ2-7
d_gene: NA
v_gene: TRBV6-5
abundance: NA

CDR3aa: ASSSEWTNQPQH
j_gene: TRBJ1-5
d_gene: NA
v_gene: TRBV6-5
abundance: NA

CDR3aa: ASSRGYEQY
j_gene: TRBJ2-7
d_gene: NA
v_gene: TRBV12-3/TRBV12-4
abundance: NA

CDR3aa: ASSQAGTANTEAF
j_gene: TRBJ1-1
d_gene: TRBD1
v_gene: TRBV18
abundance: NA

CDR3aa: ASSLDRGDSPLH
j_gene: TRBJ1-6
d_gene: TRBD1
v_gene: TRBV28
abundance: once

CDR3aa: ASSLEGLPVGELF
j_gene: TRBJ2-2
d_gene: NA
v_gene: TRBV5-1
abundance: few

CDR3aa: ASSSTTGWNTEAF
j_gene: TRBJ1-1
d_gene: NA
v_gene: TRBV5-1
abundance: NA

CDR3aa: ASSHGRVFAEAF
j_gene: TRBJ1-1
d_gene: NA
v_gene: TRBV14
abundance: once

CDR3aa: ASSSTGEVTYEQY
j_gene: TRBJ2-7
d_gene: TRBD1
v_gene: TRBV28
abundance: NA

CDR3aa: ASSIRGGRGNEQF
j_gene: TRBJ2-1
d_gene: TRBD2
v_gene: TRBV19
abundance: NA

CDR3aa: ASSLGGPKDTQY
j_gene: TRBJ2-3
d_gene: NA
v_gene: TRBV5-4
abundance: NA

CDR3aa: ASSREARGTEAF
j_gene: TRBJ1-1
d_gene: NA
v_gene: TRBV6-5
abundance: NA

CDR3aa: ASSLRLASSSGANVLT
j_gene: TRBJ2-6
d_gene: TRBD2
v_gene: TRBV11-2
abundance: NA

CDR3aa: ASSRDRLLDNEQF
j_gene: TRBJ2-1
d_gene: NA
v_gene: TRBV7-9
abundance: NA

CDR3aa: ASTGDETQY
j_gene: TRBJ2-5
d_gene: NA
v_gene: TRBV5-1
abundance: NA

CDR3aa: ASSPWTGATDTQY
j_gene: TRBJ2-3
d_gene: TRBD1
v_gene: TRBV5-1
abundance: NA

CDR3aa: ASSYSQSSGANVLT
j_gene: TRBJ2-6
d_gene: NA
v_gene: TRBV5-4
abundance: NA